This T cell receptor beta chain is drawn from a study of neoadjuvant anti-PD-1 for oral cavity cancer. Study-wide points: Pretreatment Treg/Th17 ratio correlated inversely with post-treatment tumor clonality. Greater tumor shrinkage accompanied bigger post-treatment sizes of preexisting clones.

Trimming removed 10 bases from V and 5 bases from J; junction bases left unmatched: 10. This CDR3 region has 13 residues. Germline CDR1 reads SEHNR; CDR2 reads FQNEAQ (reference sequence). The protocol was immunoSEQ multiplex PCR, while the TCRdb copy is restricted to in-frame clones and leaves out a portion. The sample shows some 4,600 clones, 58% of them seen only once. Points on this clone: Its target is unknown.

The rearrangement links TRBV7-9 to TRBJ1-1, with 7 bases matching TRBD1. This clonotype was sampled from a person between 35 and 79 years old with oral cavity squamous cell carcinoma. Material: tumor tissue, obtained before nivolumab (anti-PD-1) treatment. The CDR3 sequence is CATERAGGTEAFF. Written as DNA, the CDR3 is TGTGCCACCGAGAGGGCAGGGGGTACTGAAGCTTTCTTT.